These T cell receptor beta chains were read from a single sample in a study of response to subunit inactivated influenza vaccine. TCRdb redid the calling of the RT-PCR reads with MiXCR, one entry per CDR3 protein. This table has 600,000 to 850,000 distinct CDR3 sequences, around 15% appearing once. The specimen was PBMCs from blood, collected 14 to 15 days before vaccination. These receptors were collected from a man aged 50-59 years who received an inactivated influenza vaccine. Each CDR3 is given with its conserved first and last residue. Fields, in order: clone size, V gene, D gene, J gene, CDR3 protein, CDR3 DNA. D genes are given only for firm matches. Part of the rows lack a size; the others show once, few, many or a class for expanded clones.

.,TRBV2,.,TRBJ1-6,CATTPGSGRSSYNSPLHF,TGTGCCACCACCCCAGGTTCTGGACGGAGCTCCTATAATTCACCCCTCCACTTT
many,TRBV12-3/TRBV12-4,.,TRBJ1-4,CASSPLGVNEKLFF,TGTGCCAGCAGCCCGCTGGGGGTAAATGAAAAACTGTTTTTT
.,TRBV20-1,.,TRBJ2-5,CSATARSGTQYF,TGCAGTGCCACGGCTAGGTCCGGGACCCAGTACTTC
once,TRBV20-1,TRBD1,TRBJ2-6,CSAPRTGGSSGANVLTF,TGCAGTGCACCCCGGACAGGTGGAAGCTCTGGGGCCAACGTCCTGACTTTC
few,TRBV18,TRBD1,TRBJ2-1,CASSPRGGFYNEQFF,TGTGCCAGCTCACCAAGAGGGGGCTTCTACAATGAGCAGTTCTTC
.,TRBV4-3,.,TRBJ2-2,CASSQEIGTNTGELFF,TGCGCCAGCAGCCAAGAGATAGGCACCAACACCGGGGAGCTGTTTTTT
.,TRBV12-3/TRBV12-4,TRBD2,TRBJ2-5,CASSRTSGRVAETQYF,TGTGCCAGCAGCAGGACTAGCGGGAGAGTCGCGGAGACCCAGTACTTC
.,TRBV5-1,TRBD2,TRBJ2-7,CASSLVGGEYEQYF,TGCGCCAGCAGCTTGGTCGGGGGGGAATACGAGCAGTACTTC
many,TRBV6-2/TRBV6-3,.,TRBJ2-7,CASSYGHYEQYF,TGTGCCAGCAGTTACGGTCATTACGAGCAGTACTTC
many,TRBV12-3/TRBV12-4,.,TRBJ2-5,CASSLGGAYIKETQYF,TGTGCCAGCAGTTTAGGGGGGGCCTATATTAAAGAGACCCAGTACTTC
.,TRBV4-2,TRBD2,TRBJ2-1,CASRKGAGELYNEQFF,TGTGCCAGCAGAAAAGGAGCGGGGGAGCTCTACAATGAGCAGTTCTTC
few,TRBV20-1,.,TRBJ1-1,CSASRAGNTEAFF,TGCAGTGCCAGTCGGGCAGGGAACACTGAAGCTTTCTTT
few,TRBV5-1,TRBD2,TRBJ2-3,CASSLANLAGSTDTQYF,TGCGCCAGCAGCTTGGCCAATTTAGCGGGAAGCACAGATACGCAGTATTTT
few,TRBV20-1,.,TRBJ2-3,CSASLLGSGLLPDTQYF,TGCAGTGCTAGTCTCCTAGGCTCAGGGTTATTGCCAGATACGCAGTATTTT
.,TRBV5-1,TRBD1,TRBJ1-1,CASSDIQGDGTEAFF,TGCGCCAGCAGCGACATACAGGGGGACGGGACTGAAGCTTTCTTT
.,TRBV6-1,.,TRBJ2-1,CASKKLGDEQFF,TGTGCCAGCAAGAAGTTAGGGGATGAGCAGTTCTTC
.,TRBV7-8,.,TRBJ1-2,CASSLGRDGSYGYTF,TGTGCCAGCAGCTTAGGCCGGGATGGGTCCTATGGCTACACCTTC
.,TRBV28,.,TRBJ2-1,CASSRYGGHNEQFF,TGTGCCAGCAGCCGATACGGGGGGCACAATGAGCAGTTCTTC
.,TRBV5-1,TRBD1,TRBJ2-1,CASSAGQGRNEQFF,TGCGCCAGCAGCGCCGGACAGGGGCGAAATGAGCAGTTCTTC
.,TRBV7-9,.,TRBJ2-3,CASSLGRGLPQYF,TGTGCCAGCAGCTTAGGAAGAGGGCTCCCGCAGTATTTT
few,TRBV27,.,TRBJ2-1,CASSLSGLLSYNEQFF,TGTGCCAGCAGTTTATCTGGTCTTCTCTCCTACAATGAGCAGTTCTTC
.,TRBV4-3,.,TRBJ2-1,CASSQGRPLSF,TGCGCCAGCAGCCAAGGCAGACCCCTTAGCTTC
.,TRBV11-2,TRBD2,TRBJ2-5,CASSYLAGVQETQYF,TGTGCCAGCAGTTACCTAGCGGGAGTTCAGGAGACCCAGTACTTC
few,TRBV28,.,TRBJ2-5,CASSLMDFATQYF,TGTGCCAGCAGTTTGATGGACTTTGCGACCCAGTACTTC
few,TRBV7-8,.,TRBJ2-1,CASSLRWGATYNEQFF,TGTGCCAGCAGCCTTAGGTGGGGGGCGACGTACAATGAGCAGTTCTTC
few,TRBV12-3/TRBV12-4,TRBD2,TRBJ2-3,CASSARLAEADTQYF,TGTGCCAGCAGTGCTCGACTAGCGGAGGCAGATACGCAGTATTTT
many,TRBV5-1,.,TRBJ1-6,CASSAGIMMNSPLHF,TGCGCCAGCAGTGCAGGGATCATGATGAATTCACCCCTCCACTTT
few,TRBV7-2,.,TRBJ2-3,CATGKGTDTQYF,TGTGCCACGGGGAAGGGCACAGATACGCAGTATTTT
many,TRBV5-1,TRBD1,TRBJ2-7,CASSITGALNEQYF,TGCGCCAGCAGCATTACAGGGGCGCTTAACGAGCAGTACTTC
few,TRBV5-6,TRBD2,TRBJ2-1,CASSLAVGLAVNEQFF,TGTGCCAGCAGCTTGGCCGTCGGACTAGCGGTGAATGAGCAGTTCTTC
few,TRBV6-1,.,TRBJ1-5,CASRGQTNQPQHF,TGTGCCAGCAGAGGACAGACCAATCAGCCCCAGCATTTT
few,TRBV6-2/TRBV6-3,.,TRBJ2-7,CASSHRLVGPLNYEQYF,TGTGCCAGCAGCCACCGGCTAGTTGGGCCTCTAAACTACGAGCAGTACTTC
once,TRBV16,.,TRBJ2-2,CASSQSVRGTGELFF,TGTGCCAGCAGCCAATCGGTCAGAGGCACCGGGGAGCTGTTTTTT
few,TRBV12-3/TRBV12-4,TRBD1,TRBJ1-1,CASSLEQGPTEAFF,TGTGCCAGCAGCCTCGAACAGGGGCCCACTGAAGCTTTCTTT
many,TRBV18,.,TRBJ2-1,CASSHQYNEQFF,TGTGCCAGCTCACACCAGTACAATGAGCAGTTCTTC
few,TRBV14,.,TRBJ1-6,CASSHLDSSYNSPLHF,TGTGCCAGCAGCCACTTAGACAGCTCCTATAATTCACCCCTCCACTTT
.,TRBV2,TRBD1,TRBJ2-1,CASIAGRGPDEQFF,TGTGCCAGCATAGCAGGAAGGGGGCCAGATGAGCAGTTCTTC
.,TRBV5-4,.,TRBJ1-1,CASSFDGGDTEAFF,TGTGCCAGCAGCTTTGACGGGGGAGACACTGAAGCTTTCTTT
.,TRBV7-2,.,TRBJ2-2,CASSPRGIGELFF,TGTGCCAGCAGCCCCAGAGGGATCGGGGAGCTGTTTTTT
few,TRBV21-1,.,TRBJ2-1,CASSNKGWTGRDEQFF,TGTGCCAGCAGCAATAAAGGGTGGACAGGGAGAGATGAGCAGTTCTTC